This T cell receptor (beta chain) was identified in a study of cytomegalovirus exposure and HLA in healthy donors. The study ran its PCR with 60 Vbeta and 13 Jbeta primers. Some clones are missing from TCRdb's copy, which holds only in-frame ones; the method was immunoSEQ multiplex PCR. The sample includes 200,000 to 300,000 clones, 81% of them seen just once. A note on this clone: Its specificity is not known.

The donors gave bone marrow, and they were healthy. Germline V gene lookup returns CDR1 MDHEN and CDR2 SYDVKM. V lost 7 bases and J 5 bases, leaving 12 bases between the germline ends. The length of the CDR3 is 13 residues. General observations from the study: Several of the most significant clusters appeared linked to common viral pathogens, based on a later analysis. Researchers catalogued some 160 TCR beta chains as cytomegalovirus-associated. Most CMV-associated TCR beta chains were later found to appear HLA-restricted.

The chain couples TRBV28 to TRBJ2-1; D unresolved. The sequenced material came from PBMCs. This TCR came from an older woman in good health and CMV-seropositive. The CDR3 nucleotides are TGTGCCAGCATTCCCGCAGAAAACAATGAGCAGTTCTTC. Translation gives CASIPAENNEQFF.